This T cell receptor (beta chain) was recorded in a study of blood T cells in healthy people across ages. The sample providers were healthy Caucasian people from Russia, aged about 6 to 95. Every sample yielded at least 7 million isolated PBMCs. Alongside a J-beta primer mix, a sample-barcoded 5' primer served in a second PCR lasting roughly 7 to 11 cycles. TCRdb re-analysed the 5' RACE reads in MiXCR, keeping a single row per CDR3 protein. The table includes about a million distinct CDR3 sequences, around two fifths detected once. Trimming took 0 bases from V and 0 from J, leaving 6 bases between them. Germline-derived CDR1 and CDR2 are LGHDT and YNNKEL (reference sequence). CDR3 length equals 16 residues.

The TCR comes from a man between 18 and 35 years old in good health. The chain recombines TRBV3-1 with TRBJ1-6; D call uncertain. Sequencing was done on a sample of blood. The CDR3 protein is CASSQDYSSYNSPLHF. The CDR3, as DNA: TGTGCCAGCAGCCAAGATTACAGCTCCTATAATTCACCCCTCCACTTT.